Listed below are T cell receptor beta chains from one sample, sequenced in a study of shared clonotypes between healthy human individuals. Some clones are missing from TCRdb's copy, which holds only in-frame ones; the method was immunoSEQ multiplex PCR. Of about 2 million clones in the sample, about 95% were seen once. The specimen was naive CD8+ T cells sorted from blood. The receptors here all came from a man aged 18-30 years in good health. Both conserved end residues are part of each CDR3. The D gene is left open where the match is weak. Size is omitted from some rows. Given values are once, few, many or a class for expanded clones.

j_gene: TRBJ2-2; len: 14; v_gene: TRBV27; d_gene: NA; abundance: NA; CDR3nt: TGTGCCAGCAGTTTATATATGGGCACCGGGGAGCTGTTTTTT; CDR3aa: CASSLYMGTGELFF
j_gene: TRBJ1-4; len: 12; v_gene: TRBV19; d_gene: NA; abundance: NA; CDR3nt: TGTGCCAGCGGGGCAGGGTTTGAAAAACTGTTTTTT; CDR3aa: CASGAGFEKLFF
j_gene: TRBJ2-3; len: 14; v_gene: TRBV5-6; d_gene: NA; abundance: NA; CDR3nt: TGTGCCAGCAGCTTGGTCAGCGGTTCGGATACGCAGTATTTT; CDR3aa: CASSLVSGSDTQYF
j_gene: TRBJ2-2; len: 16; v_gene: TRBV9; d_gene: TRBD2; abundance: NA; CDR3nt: TGTGCCAGCAGCCTTGGGGATAGCGGGAGGCCCGGGGAGCTGTTTTTT; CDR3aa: CASSLGDSGRPGELFF
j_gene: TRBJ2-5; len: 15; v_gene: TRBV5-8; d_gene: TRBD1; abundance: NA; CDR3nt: TGTGCCAGCAGCTTGTTGTCCCAGGGGGAAGAGACCCAGTACTTC; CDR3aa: CASSLLSQGEETQYF
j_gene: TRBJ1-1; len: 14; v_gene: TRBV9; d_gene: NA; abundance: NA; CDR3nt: TGTGCCAGCAGCGTAGGAGGGGGGACTAATGAAGCTTTCTTT; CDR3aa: CASSVGGGTNEAFF
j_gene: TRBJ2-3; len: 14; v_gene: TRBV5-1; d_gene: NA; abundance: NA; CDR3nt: TGCGCCAGCGCCGGCGGACCTAGCACAGATACGCAGTATTTT; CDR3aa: CASAGGPSTDTQYF
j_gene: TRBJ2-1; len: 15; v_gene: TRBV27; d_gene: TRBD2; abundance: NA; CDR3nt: TGTGCCAGCAGTCCAGAGCGGGATGGATACAATGAGCAGTTCTTC; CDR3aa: CASSPERDGYNEQFF
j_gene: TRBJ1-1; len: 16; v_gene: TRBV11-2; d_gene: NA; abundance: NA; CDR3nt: TGTGCCAGCAGCTCGCTAGGCGGTTGGATGAACACTGAAGCTTTCTTT; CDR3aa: CASSSLGGWMNTEAFF
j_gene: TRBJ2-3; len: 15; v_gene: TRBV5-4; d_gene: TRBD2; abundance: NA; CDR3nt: TGTGCCACCGCTGACGGGACTAGGAAGACAGATACGCAGTATTTT; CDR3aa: CATADGTRKTDTQYF
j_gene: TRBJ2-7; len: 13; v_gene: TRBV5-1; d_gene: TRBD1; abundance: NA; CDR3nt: TGCGCCAGCAGCTTTGGACAGGGTGGCGAGCAGTACTTC; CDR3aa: CASSFGQGGEQYF
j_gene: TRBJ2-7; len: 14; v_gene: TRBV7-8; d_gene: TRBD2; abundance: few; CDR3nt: TGTGCCAGCAGCTTCGCGGGGGGCTCCTACGAGCAGTACTTC; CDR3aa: CASSFAGGSYEQYF
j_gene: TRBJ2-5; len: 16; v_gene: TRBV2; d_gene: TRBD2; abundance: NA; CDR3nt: TGTGCCAGCAGTAGCCCGGGACTAGCAGACCAAGAGACCCAGTACTTC; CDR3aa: CASSSPGLADQETQYF
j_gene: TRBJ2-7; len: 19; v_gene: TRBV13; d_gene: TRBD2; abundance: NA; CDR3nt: TGTGCCAGCAGCACCCTCCTGGGACTAGCGGGAGGAACCTCTTACGAGCAGTACTTC; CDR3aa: CASSTLLGLAGGTSYEQYF
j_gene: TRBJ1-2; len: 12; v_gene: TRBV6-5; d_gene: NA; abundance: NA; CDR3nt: TGTGCCAGCAGCCCTGACCCCTATGGCTACACCTTC; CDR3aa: CASSPDPYGYTF
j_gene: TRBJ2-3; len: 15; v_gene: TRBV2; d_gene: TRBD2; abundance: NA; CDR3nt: TGTGCCAGTGGGACTAGCGGGAGGGCCGAGGATACGCAGTATTTT; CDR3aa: CASGTSGRAEDTQYF
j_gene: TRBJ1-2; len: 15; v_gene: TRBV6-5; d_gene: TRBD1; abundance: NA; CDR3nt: TGTGCCAGCACCCCCGACAGGGCATGGGACTATGGCTACACCTTC; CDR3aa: CASTPDRAWDYGYTF
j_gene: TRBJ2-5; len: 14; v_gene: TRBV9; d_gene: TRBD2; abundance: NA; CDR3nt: TGTGCCAGCAGCCCTAGCGGGGTTGGAGAGGCCCAGTACTTC; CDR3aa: CASSPSGVGEAQYF
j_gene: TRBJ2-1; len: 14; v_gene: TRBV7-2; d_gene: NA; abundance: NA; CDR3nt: TGTGCCAGCAGCTTTCGTGACTATTACAATGAGCAGTTCTTC; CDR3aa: CASSFRDYYNEQFF
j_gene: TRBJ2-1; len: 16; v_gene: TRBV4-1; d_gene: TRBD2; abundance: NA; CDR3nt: TGCGCCAGCAGCCAAAGGACTAGCGGGAGCGAAGGTGAGCAGTTCTTC; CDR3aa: CASSQRTSGSEGEQFF
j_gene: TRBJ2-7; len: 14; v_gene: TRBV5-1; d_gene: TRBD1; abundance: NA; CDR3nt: TGCGCCAGCAGAACCGGACAGGGTGGATACGAGCAGTACTTC; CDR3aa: CASRTGQGGYEQYF
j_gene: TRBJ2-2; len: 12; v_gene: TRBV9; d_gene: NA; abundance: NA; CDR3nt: TGTGCCAGCAGCGTTCTCACCGGGGAGCTGTTTTTT; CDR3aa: CASSVLTGELFF
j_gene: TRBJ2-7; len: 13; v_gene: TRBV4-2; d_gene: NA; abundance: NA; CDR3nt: TGTGCCAGCAGCCAAGAGGTCGGCTACGAGCAGTACTTC; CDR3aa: CASSQEVGYEQYF
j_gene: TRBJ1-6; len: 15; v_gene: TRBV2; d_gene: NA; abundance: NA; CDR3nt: TGTGCCAGCAGTCCCCTAAGGGACTATAATTCACCCCTCCACTTT; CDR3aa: CASSPLRDYNSPLHF
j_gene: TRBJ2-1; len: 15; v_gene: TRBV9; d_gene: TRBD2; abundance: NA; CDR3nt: TGTGCCAGCAGCCCAACTAGCGGAATACTCAATGAGCAGTTCTTC; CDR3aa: CASSPTSGILNEQFF
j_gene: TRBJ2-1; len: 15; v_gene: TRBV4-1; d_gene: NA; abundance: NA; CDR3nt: TGCGCCAGCAGTCTAGCGTTCCCCTCCTACAATGAGCAGTTCTTC; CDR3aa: CASSLAFPSYNEQFF
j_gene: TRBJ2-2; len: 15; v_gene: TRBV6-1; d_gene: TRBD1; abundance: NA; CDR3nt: TGTGCCAGCAGTGCCGAAGGGGGCGTCACCGGGGAGCTGTTTTTT; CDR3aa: CASSAEGGVTGELFF
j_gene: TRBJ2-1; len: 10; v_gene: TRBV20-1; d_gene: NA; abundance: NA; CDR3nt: TGCAGTGGGATTTACAATGAGCAGTTCTTC; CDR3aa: CSGIYNEQFF
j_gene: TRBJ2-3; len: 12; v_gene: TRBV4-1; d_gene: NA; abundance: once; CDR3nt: TGCGCCAGCAGCTACGCTTTGGATACGCAGTATTTT; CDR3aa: CASSYALDTQYF
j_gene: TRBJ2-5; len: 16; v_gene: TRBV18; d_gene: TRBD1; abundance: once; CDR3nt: TGTGCCAGCTCACCTTCCGGGACAGGGTTCGAGGAGACCCAGTACTTC; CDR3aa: CASSPSGTGFEETQYF
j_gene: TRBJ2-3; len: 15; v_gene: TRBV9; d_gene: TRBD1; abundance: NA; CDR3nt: TGTGCCAGCAGCGCGACAGGGGGAGGCACAGATACGCAGTATTTT; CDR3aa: CASSATGGGTDTQYF
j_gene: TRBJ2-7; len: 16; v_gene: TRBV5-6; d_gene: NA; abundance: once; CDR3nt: TGTGCCAGCAGCTTGCCCCCGGGGGCGGGTTATTACGAGCAGTACTTC; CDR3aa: CASSLPPGAGYYEQYF
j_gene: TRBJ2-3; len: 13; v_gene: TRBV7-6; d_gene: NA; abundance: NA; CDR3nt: TGTGCCAGCAGCTTACTGGGCACAGATACGCAGTATTTT; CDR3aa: CASSLLGTDTQYF
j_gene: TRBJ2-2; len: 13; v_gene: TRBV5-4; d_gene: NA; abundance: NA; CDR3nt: TGTGCCAGCAGCCCTGGACAGACCGGGGAGCTGTTTTTT; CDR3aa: CASSPGQTGELFF
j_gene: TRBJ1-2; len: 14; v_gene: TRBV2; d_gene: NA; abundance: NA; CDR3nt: TGTGCCAGCAGTCTAGACCCTCGGGGCTATGGCTACACCTTC; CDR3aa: CASSLDPRGYGYTF
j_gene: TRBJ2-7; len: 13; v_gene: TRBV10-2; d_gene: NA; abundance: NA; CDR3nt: TGCGCCAGCAGTGAGCTTGAGTTCTACGAGCAGTACTTC; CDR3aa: CASSELEFYEQYF
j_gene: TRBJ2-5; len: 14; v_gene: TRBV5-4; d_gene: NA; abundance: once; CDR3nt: TGTGCCAGCAGCTTGATGGGGGGACAAGAGACCCAGTACTTC; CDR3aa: CASSLMGGQETQYF
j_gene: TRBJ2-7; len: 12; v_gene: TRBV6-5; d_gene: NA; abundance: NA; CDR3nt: TGTGCCTCCGGTGCCCGTTCCTACGAGCAGTACTTC; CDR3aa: CASGARSYEQYF
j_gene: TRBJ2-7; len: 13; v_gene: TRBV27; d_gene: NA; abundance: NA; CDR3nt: TGTGCCAGCAGTTTTGGCAGCGCCTACGAGCAGTACTTC; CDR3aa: CASSFGSAYEQYF
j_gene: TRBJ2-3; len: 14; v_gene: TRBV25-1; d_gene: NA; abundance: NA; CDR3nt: TGTGCCAGCAGTGAAACTAGCTGGATAGATACGCAGTATTTT; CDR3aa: CASSETSWIDTQYF
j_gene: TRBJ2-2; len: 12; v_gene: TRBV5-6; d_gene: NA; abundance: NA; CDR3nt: TGTGCCAGCAGCTTTGACTCCGGGGAGCTGTTTTTT; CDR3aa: CASSFDSGELFF